The 21 T cell receptor beta chains below come from one sample, sequenced in a study of blood T cell repertoires in COVID-19. Only in-frame clones appear in the TCRdb table, and some are missing; sequencing was by immunoSEQ multiplex PCR. The data show over 85,000 clones, around 90% seen once. Source material: peripheral blood. These receptors were collected from a young man with acute or convalescent COVID-19.

The chain is built from TRBV9 and TRBJ2-2; 7 bases are shared with TRBD1. CDR1 and CDR2 from the germline V gene are SGDLS and YYNGEE. The CDR3 length is 18 residues. With V trimmed by 3 bases and J by 1 base, 12 bases remained unmatched. In DNA form, the CDR3 reads TGTGCCAGCAGCGAAAGTGGGACAGACTTAGTGAACACCGGGGAGCTGTTTTTT. Its translation: CASSESGTDLVNTGELFF. Looking up the rest from reference TRBV9 and TRBJ2-2 gives the full variable domain: DSGVTQTPKHLITATGQRVTLRCSPRSGDLSVYWYQQSLDQGLQFLIQYYNGEERAKGNILERFSAQQFPDLHSELNLSSLELGDSALYFCASSESGTDLVNTGELFFGEGSRLTVL.

The rearrangement uses TRBV9 and TRBJ2-5, with a possible D match to TRBD2 (5 bases). Trimming shortened V by 0 bases and J by 7 bases, and 10 bases separated the two germline ends. The CDR3 covers 13 residues. The germline gives CDR1 SGDLS, CDR2 YYNGEE. In DNA form, the CDR3 reads TGTGCCAGCAGCGTAGCGGGGTCTGGGACCCAGTACTTC. Translated: CASSVAGSGTQYF.

V and J are TRBV3-1 (or the pseudogene TRBV3-2) and TRBJ2-1; D call uncertain. The V gene's germline CDR1 is LGHDT and CDR2 YNNKEL (reference sequence). The CDR3 spans 15 residues. V dropped 1 base and J dropped 0 bases, with 7 bases sitting between them. CDR3 sequence: CASSQAPSSYNEQFF. The CDR3 nucleotides are TGTGCCAGCAGCCAAGCCCCGAGCTCCTACAATGAGCAGTTCTTC.

The J gene is TRBJ2-3, the V gene TRBV29-1; perhaps TRBD2 as D (6 bases). The V gene lost 1 base and the J gene lost 2 bases, with 10 bases spanning the gap. There are 14 residues in the CDR3. Germline V CDR1 and CDR2: SQVTM, ANQGSEA. CDR3 nucleotide sequence: TGCAGCGTTGAAGGCGGGGCCACCACAGATACGCAGTATTTT. Translation gives CSVEGGATTDTQYF.

The CDR3 nucleotides read TGTGCCAGCAGTGGTATACAGGGATACGAGCAGTACTTC. Amino acids: CASSGIQGYEQYF. The chain combines TRBV25-1 with TRBJ2-7, with D tentatively TRBD1 (6 bases). CDR3 length equals 13 residues. The V gene lost 4 bases and the J gene lost 4 bases, with 11 bases spanning the gap. The V gene's germline CDR1 is MGHDK and CDR2 SYGVNS.

The chain employs TRBV3-1 (or the pseudogene TRBV3-2) and TRBJ2-5, with a possible D match to TRBD2 (6 bases). The germline V gene encodes CDR1 LGHDT and CDR2 YNNKEL (reference sequence). This CDR3 spans 14 amino acids. V was trimmed by 0 bases and J by 4 bases, leaving 9 bases between them. The CDR3 is CASSQDNGGETQYF. In DNA form, the CDR3 reads TGTGCCAGCAGCCAAGATAACGGGGGAGAGACCCAGTACTTC.

This chain uses TRBV10-1 with TRBJ1-2; 10 bases map to TRBD1. V was clipped by 6 bases and J by 5 bases; unmatched bases: 3. The germline CDR1 and CDR2 sequences are WNHNN and SYGVQD (reference sequence). The CDR3 runs to 13 residues. Here the CDR3 DNA reads TGCGCCAGCAGGAAGGGACAGGGGTATGGCTACACCTTC. This translates into CASRKGQGYGYTF.

V is TRBV9 and J is TRBJ2-1; TRBD2 aligns across 8 bases. The V gene end was trimmed by 3 bases and the J gene end by 9 bases; junction bases not matched to a gene: 14. The germline V gene has CDR1 SGDLS and CDR2 YYNGEE. The length of the CDR3 is 16 residues. Written as DNA, the CDR3 is TGTGCCAGCAGCGATACCGGGACTAGTACAATGGCTGAGCAGTTCTTC. It translates to CASSDTGTSTMAEQFF.

This clone has only a few counts. CDR3 coding DNA: TGTGCCAGCAGTGACAATAGCAATCAGCCCCAGCATTTT. Protein sequence: CASSDNSNQPQHF. The chain links TRBV6-1 to TRBJ1-5; D is undetermined. Germline V lookup: CDR1 MNHNS, CDR2 SASEGT. With 3 bases removed from V and 0 bases from J, the gap between germline ends came to 3 bases. CDR3 length: 13 amino acids.

The rearrangement uses TRBV9 and TRBJ1-6; D is uncertain. This CDR3 region has 16 residues. V was trimmed by 0 bases and J by 0 bases, leaving 7 bases between them. CDR1 and CDR2 (germline): SGDLS, YYNGEE. As DNA, the CDR3 is TGTGCCAGCAGCGTAGGGCGGAACTCCTATAATTCACCCCTCCACTTT. Protein product: CASSVGRNSYNSPLHF.

The genes are TRBV28 and TRBJ2-1; D perhaps matches TRBD2 (5 bases). The CDR3 runs 18 residues. V gave up 2 bases and J gave up 0 bases, with 17 bases separating them. Germline loops: CDR1 MDHEN, CDR2 SYDVKM. The CDR3 reads CASSLPQLERSSYNEQFF. The CDR3 DNA follows: TGTGCCAGCAGTTTACCCCAATTGGAGCGGAGCTCCTACAATGAGCAGTTCTTC.

The genes are TRBV5-1 and TRBJ2-5; TRBD2 matches at 7 bases. With 5 bases clipped from V and 4 bases from J, the junction kept 5 bases outside the gene matches. Germline CDR1 is SGHRS and CDR2 is YFSETQ. The CDR3 is made up of 13 amino acids. The CDR3 here is CASRSIAGETQYF. The CDR3 DNA is TGCGCCAGCAGGTCCATAGCGGGAGAGACCCAGTACTTC.

This clone was counted once. V and J are TRBV19 and TRBJ2-4; D unclear. Trimming pared 6 bases from V and 0 bases from J, leaving 18 bases between. This CDR3 has 17 residues. Germline V CDR1 and CDR2: LNHDA, SQIVND (reference sequence). The CDR3 spells CASSVPPGSLAKNIQYF. The DNA of the CDR3 is TGTGCCAGTAGCGTTCCCCCAGGTTCTCTAGCCAAAAACATTCAGTACTTC.

The rearrangement joins TRBV7-6 to TRBJ1-1; tentative D call: TRBD1 (5 bases). CDR1 is SGHVS, CDR2 FNYEAQ, per germline. V gave up 5 bases and J gave up 1 base, with 14 bases separating them. This CDR3 contains 15 residues. This CDR3 is CASSRFDSQNTEAFF. CDR3 DNA sequence: TGTGCCAGCAGCCGATTCGACAGCCAGAACACTGAAGCTTTCTTT.

The V gene is TRBV19, the J gene TRBJ1-1; TRBD1 matches 12 bases. There are 16 residues in the CDR3. Trimming removed 8 bases from V and 5 bases from J; junction bases left unmatched: 12. Germline-derived CDR1 and CDR2 are LNHDA and SQIVND (reference sequence). CDR3 bases: TGTGCCAGTTCTACTTCGGGGACAGGGGGCTGGACTGAAGCTTTCTTT. It yields the protein CASSTSGTGGWTEAFF.

V gene TRBV30 combines with J gene TRBJ1-6; 8 positions agree with TRBD1. Germline V CDR1 and CDR2: GTSNPN, SVGIG (reference sequence). The CDR3 runs 16 residues. The V segment lost 0 bases and the J segment 7 bases; nucleotides outside the gene matches: 8. This chain's CDR3 is CAWSVAGGGWNSPLHF. The CDR3 coding sequence is TGTGCCTGGAGTGTAGCAGGGGGCGGATGGAATTCACCCCTCCACTTT. The full variable domain, with the rest looked up from reference TRBV30 and TRBJ1-6, is SQTIHQWPATLVQPVGSPLSLECTVEGTSNPNLYWYRQAAGRGLQLLFYSVGIGQISSEVPQNLSASRPQDRQFILSSKKLLLSDSGFYLCAWSVAGGGWNSPLHFGNGTRLTVT.

This rearrangement joins TRBV11-3 to TRBJ1-1; 7 positions agree with TRBD1. The CDR3 covers 15 residues. Germline assignment: CDR1 SGHNT and CDR2 YENEEA. V lost 2 bases and J lost 1; bases outside the gene matches: 4. The CDR3 DNA sequence: TGTGCCAGCAGCTTAAGCCAGGGGGGGAACACTGAAGCTTTCTTT. This encodes CASSLSQGGNTEAFF.

The chain is built from TRBV5-1 and TRBJ1-2, with a weak D call TRBD1 (5 bases). Germline V gives CDR1 SGHRS, CDR2 YFSETQ. The CDR3 runs to 14 residues. V was shortened by 3 bases and J by 2 bases, with 11 bases between the two germline ends. CDR3 loop: CASSYQGVNYGYTF. CDR3 bases: TGCGCCAGCAGCTATCAAGGGGTAAACTATGGCTACACCTTC.

The chain joins TRBV14 to TRBJ1-6; D is uncertain. The germline V gene has CDR1 SGHDN and CDR2 FVKESK. The CDR3 runs to 15 residues. Trimming removed 4 bases from V and 8 bases from J, with 15 bases in between. CDR3 sequence (DNA): TGTGCCAGCAGCCCTGGAGACCTACCCTATTCACCCCTCCACTTT. Translating it yields CASSPGDLPYSPLHF.

The chain joins TRBV2 to TRBJ2-4; TRBD1 agrees at 11 bases. Losses at the gene ends were 8 bases for V and 0 bases for J; bases not matched to a gene: 9. Germline loops: CDR1 SNHLY, CDR2 FYNNEI. This CDR3 is 17 amino acids long. CDR3 bases: TGTGCCAGCGGCTGGGACAGGGGGATCCTAGCCAAAAACATTCAGTACTTC. Translation: CASGWDRGILAKNIQYF.

The chain joins TRBV6-5 to TRBJ2-5, with 7 positions matching TRBD2. With V trimmed by 7 bases and J by 1 base, 9 bases remained unmatched. CDR3 length: 15 residues. Germline CDR1 reads MNHEY; CDR2 reads SVGAGI. CDR3 nucleotide sequence: TGTGCCAGCAACGTGGGGCTAGCGGTCCAAGAGACCCAGTACTTC. It yields the protein CASNVGLAVQETQYF.